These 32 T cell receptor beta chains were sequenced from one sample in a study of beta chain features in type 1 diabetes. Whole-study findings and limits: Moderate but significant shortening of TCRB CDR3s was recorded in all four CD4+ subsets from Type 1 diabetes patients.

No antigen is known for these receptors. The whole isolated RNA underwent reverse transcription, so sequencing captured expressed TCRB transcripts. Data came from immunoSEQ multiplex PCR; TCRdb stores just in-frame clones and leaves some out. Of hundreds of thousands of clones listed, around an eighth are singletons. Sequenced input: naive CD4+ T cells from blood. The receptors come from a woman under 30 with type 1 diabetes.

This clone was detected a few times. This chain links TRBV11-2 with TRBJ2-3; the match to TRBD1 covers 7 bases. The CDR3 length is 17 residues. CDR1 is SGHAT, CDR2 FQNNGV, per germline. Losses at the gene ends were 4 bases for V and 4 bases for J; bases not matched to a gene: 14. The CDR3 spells CASSSPQGNRHADTQYF. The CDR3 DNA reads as TGTGCCAGCAGCTCGCCACAGGGGAATCGTCACGCAGATACGCAGTATTTT. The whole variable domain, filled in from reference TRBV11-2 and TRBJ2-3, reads EAGVAQSPRYKIIEKRQSVAFWCNPISGHATLYWYQQILGQGPKLLIQFQNNGVVDDSQLPKDRFSAERLKGVDSTLKIQPAKLEDSAVYLCASSSPQGNRHADTQYFGPGTRLTVL.

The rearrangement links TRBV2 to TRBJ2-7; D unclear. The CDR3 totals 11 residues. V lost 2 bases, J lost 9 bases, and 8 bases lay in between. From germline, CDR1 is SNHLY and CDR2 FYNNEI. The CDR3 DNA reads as TGTGCCAGCAGTGAACTACGAGGGCAGTACTTC. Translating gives CASSELRGQYF.

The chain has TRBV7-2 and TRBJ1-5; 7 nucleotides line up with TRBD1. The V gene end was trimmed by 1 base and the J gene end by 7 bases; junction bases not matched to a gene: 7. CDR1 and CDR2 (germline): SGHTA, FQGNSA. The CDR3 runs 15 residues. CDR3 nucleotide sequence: TGTGCCAGCAGCTTAGTGGCAGGGGGTAACCAGCCCCAGCATTTT. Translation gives CASSLVAGGNQPQHF.

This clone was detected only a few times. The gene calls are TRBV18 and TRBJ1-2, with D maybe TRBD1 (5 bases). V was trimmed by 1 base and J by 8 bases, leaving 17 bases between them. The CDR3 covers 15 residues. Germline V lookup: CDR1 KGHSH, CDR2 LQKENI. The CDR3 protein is CASSPRRGPYGGYTF. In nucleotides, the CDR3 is TGTGCCAGCTCACCACGGAGGGGTCCTTACGGAGGCTACACCTTC. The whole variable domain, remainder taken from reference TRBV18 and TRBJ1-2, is NAGVMQNPRHLVRRRGQEARLRCSPMKGHSHVYWYRQLPEEGLKFMVYLQKENIIDESGMPKERFSAEFPKEGPSILRIQQVVRGDSAAYFCASSPRRGPYGGYTFGSGTRLTVV.

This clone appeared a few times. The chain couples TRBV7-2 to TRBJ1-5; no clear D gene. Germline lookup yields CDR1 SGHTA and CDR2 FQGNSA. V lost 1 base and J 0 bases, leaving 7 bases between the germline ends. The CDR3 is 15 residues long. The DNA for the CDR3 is TGTGCCAGCAGCTTAGACGGTTATAGCAATCAGCCCCAGCATTTT. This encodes CASSLDGYSNQPQHF.

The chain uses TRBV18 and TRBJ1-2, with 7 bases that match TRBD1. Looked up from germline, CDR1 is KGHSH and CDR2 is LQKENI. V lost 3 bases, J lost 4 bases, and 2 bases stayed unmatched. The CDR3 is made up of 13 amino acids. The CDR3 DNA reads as TGTGCCAGCTCACCGGACAGGATCTATGGCTACACCTTC. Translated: CASSPDRIYGYTF.

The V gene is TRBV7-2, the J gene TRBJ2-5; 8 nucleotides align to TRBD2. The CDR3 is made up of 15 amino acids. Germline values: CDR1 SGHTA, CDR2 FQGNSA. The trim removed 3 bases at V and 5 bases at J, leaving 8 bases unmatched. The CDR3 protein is CASSLSGGPGETQYF. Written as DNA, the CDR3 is TGTGCCAGCAGCTTGTCGGGGGGGCCCGGGGAGACCCAGTACTTC.

The DNA of the CDR3 is TGTGCCAGCAGTTACAGGGAGAACTATGGCTACACCTTC. Translation gives CASSYRENYGYTF. V is TRBV2 and J is TRBJ1-2; the D gene is possibly TRBD1 (6 bases). V was pared by 5 bases and J by 2 bases, with 9 bases between. Germline values: CDR1 SNHLY, CDR2 FYNNEI. The CDR3 covers 13 residues.

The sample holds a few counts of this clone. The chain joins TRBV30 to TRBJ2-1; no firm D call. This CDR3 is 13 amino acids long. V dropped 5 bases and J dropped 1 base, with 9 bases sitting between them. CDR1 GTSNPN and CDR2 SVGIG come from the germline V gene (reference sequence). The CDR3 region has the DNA TGTGCCTGGGGGCAGAGATCCTACAATGAGCAGTTCTTC. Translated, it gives CAWGQRSYNEQFF. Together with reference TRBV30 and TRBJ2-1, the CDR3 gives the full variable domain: SQTIHQWPATLVQPVGSPLSLECTVEGTSNPNLYWYRQAAGRGLQLLFYSVGIGQISSEVPQNLSASRPQDRQFILSSKKLLLSDSGFYLCAWGQRSYNEQFFGPGTRLTVL.

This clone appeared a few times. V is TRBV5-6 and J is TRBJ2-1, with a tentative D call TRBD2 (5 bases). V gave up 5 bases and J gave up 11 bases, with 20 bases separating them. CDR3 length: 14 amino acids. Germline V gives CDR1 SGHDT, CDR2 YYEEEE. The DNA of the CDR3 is TGTGCCAGCAGGTTCCGGGCTAGCTTCAACCAGCAGTTCTTC. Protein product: CASRFRASFNQQFF.

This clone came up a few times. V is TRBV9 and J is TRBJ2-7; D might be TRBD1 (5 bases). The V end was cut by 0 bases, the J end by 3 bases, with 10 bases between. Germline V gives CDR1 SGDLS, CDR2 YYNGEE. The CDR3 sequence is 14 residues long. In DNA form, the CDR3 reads TGTGCCAGCAGCGTAGATCCAGGGTTCTACGAGCAGTACTTC. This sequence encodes CASSVDPGFYEQYF.

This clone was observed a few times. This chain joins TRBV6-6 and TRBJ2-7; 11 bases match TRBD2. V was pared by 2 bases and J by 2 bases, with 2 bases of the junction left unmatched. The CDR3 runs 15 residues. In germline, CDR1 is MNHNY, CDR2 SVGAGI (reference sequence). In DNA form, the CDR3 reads TGTGCCAGCAGTTACCCGGGACTAGCGGCCTACGAGCAGTACTTC. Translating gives CASSYPGLAAYEQYF.

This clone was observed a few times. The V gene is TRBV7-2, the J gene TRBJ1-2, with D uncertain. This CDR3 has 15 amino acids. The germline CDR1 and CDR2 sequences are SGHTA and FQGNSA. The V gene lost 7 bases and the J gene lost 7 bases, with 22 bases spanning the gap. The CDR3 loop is CASTRGETRRGGYTF. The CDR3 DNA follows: TGTGCCAGCACCCGGGGAGAGACACGGCGGGGTGGCTACACCTTC.

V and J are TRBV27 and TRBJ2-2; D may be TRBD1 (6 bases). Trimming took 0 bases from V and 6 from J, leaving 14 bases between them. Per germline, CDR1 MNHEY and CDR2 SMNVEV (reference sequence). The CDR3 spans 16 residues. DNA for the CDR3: TGTGCCAGCAGTTTATCGAAACACAGGGTGCCCGGGGAGCTGTTTTTT. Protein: CASSLSKHRVPGELFF.

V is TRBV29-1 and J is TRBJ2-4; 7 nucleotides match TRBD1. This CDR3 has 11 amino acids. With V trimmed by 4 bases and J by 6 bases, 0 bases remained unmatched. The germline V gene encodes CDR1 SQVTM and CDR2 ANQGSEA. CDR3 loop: CSVAGGNIQYF. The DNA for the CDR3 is TGCAGCGTTGCAGGGGGAAACATTCAGTACTTC.

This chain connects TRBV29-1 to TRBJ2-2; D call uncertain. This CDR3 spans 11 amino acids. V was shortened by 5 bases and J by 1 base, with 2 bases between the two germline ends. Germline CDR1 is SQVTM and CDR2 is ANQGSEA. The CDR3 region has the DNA TGCAGCGTTCAGAACACCGGGGAGCTGTTTTTT. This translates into CSVQNTGELFF.

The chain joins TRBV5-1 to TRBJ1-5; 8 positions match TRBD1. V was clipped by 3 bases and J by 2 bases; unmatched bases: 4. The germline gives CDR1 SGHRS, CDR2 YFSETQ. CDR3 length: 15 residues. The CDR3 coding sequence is TGCGCCAGCAGCTGGAGGACAGGGCGCAATCAGCCCCAGCATTTT. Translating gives CASSWRTGRNQPQHF.

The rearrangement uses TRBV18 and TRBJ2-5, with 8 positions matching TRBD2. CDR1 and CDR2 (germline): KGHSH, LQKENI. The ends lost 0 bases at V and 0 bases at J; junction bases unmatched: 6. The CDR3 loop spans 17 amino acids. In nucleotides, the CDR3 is TGTGCCAGCTCACCACCGGGCAGCGGGAGCGACCAAGAGACCCAGTACTTC. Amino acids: CASSPPGSGSDQETQYF.

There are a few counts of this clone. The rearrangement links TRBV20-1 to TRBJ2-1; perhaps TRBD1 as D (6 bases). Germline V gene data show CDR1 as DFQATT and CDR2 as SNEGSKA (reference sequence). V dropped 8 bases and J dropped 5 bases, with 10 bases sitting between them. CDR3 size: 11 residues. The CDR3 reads CSTGINNEQFF. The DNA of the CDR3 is TGCAGTACAGGGATTAACAATGAGCAGTTCTTC.

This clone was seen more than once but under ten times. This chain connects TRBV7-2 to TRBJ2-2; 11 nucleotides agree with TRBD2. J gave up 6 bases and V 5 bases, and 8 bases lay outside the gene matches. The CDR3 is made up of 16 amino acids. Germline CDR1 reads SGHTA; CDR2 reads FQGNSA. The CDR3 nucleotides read TGTGCCAGCAGCCTTATGCTAGCGGGGGGTTCCGGGGAGCTGTTTTTT. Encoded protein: CASSLMLAGGSGELFF. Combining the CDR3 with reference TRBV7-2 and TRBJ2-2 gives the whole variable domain GAGVSQSPSNKVTEKGKDVELRCDPISGHTALYWYRQSLGQGLEFLIYFQGNSAPDKSGLPSDRFSAERTGGSVSTLTIQRTQQEDSAVYLCASSLMLAGGSGELFFGEGSRLTVL.

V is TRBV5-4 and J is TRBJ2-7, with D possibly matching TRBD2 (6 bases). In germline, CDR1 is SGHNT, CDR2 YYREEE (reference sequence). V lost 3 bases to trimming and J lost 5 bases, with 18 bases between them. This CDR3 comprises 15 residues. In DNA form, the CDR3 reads TGTGCCAGCAGCTGGGGGACTCCCCCCGCCCACGAGCAGTACTTC. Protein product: CASSWGTPPAHEQYF.

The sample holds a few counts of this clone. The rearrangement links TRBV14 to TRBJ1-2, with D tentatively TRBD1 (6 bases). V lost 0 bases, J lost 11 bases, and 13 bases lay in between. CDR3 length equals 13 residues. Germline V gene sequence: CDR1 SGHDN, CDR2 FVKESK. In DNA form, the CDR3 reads TGTGCCAGCAGCCAAGACAGGGGTCGACTTTACACCTTC. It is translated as CASSQDRGRLYTF.

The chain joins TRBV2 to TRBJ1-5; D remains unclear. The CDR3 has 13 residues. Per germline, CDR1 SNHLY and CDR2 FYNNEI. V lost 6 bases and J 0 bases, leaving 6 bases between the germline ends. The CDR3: CASRFGSNQPQHF. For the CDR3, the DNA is TGTGCCAGCAGATTCGGTAGCAATCAGCCCCAGCATTTT. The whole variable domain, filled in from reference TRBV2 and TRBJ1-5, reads EPEVTQTPSHQVTQMGQEVILRCVPISNHLYFYWYRQILGQKVEFLVSFYNNEISEKSEIFDDQFSVERPDGSNFTLKIRSTKLEDSAMYFCASRFGSNQPQHFGDGTRLSIL.

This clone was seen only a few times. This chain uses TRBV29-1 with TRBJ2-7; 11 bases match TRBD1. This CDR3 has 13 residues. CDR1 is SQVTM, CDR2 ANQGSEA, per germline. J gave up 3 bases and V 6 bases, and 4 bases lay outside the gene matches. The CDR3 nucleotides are TGCAGCGTCGGGACAGGGGGTAACTACGAGCAGTACTTC. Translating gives CSVGTGGNYEQYF.

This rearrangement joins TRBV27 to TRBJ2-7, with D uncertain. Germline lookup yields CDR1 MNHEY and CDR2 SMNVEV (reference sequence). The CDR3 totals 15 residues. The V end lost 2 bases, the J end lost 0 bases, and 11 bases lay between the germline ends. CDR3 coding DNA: TGTGCCAGCAGTTTACTGGCAGGAAGCTCCTACGAGCAGTACTTC. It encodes CASSLLAGSSYEQYF.

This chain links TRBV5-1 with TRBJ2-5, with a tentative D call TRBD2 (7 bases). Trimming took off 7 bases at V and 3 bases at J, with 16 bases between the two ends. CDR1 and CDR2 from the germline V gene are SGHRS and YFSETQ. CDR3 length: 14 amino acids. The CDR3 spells CASAGGASEETQYF. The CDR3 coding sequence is TGCGCCAGCGCTGGGGGGGCGTCGGAAGAGACCCAGTACTTC.

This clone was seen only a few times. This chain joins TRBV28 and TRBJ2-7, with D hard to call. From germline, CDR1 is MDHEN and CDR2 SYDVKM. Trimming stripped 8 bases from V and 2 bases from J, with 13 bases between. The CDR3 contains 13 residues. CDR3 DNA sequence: TGTGCCAGCGAGGAAGATCGAACCTACGAGCAGTACTTC. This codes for CASEEDRTYEQYF.

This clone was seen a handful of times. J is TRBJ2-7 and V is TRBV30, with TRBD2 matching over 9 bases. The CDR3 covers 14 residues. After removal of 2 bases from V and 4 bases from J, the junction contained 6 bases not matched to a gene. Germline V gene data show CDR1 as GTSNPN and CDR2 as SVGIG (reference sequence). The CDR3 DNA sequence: TGTGCCTGGAGTCGGGGAGCGGGAGGATACGAGCAGTACTTC. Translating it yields CAWSRGAGGYEQYF.

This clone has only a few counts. Here the CDR3 DNA reads TGCGCCAGCAGTCAATTTTATGTGGACAGTAATCAGCCCCAGCATTTT. Residues: CASSQFYVDSNQPQHF. The chain is built from TRBV23-1 and TRBJ1-5, with D perhaps TRBD1 (6 bases). Being an ORF, TRBV23-1 has a function that is uncertain. The CDR3 totals 16 residues. The V gene lost 1 base and the J gene lost 4 bases, with 14 bases spanning the gap.

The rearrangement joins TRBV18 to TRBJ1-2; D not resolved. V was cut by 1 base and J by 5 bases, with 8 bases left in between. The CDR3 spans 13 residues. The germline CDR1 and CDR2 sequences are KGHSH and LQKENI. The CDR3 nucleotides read TGTGCCAGCTCACCACTATCTCAGTATGGCTACACCTTC. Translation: CASSPLSQYGYTF.

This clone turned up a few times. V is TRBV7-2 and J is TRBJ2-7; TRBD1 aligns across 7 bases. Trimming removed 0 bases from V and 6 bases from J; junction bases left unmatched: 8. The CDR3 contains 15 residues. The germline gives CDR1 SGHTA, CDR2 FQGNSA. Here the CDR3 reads CASSLAPTGFVEQYF. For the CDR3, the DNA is TGTGCCAGCAGCTTAGCACCGACAGGGTTCGTCGAGCAGTACTTC.

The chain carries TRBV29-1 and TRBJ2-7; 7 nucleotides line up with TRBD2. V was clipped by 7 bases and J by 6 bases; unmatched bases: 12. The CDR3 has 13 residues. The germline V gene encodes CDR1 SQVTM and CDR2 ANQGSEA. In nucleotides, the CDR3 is TGCAGCGGGCGGGAGTCCGGGGAGACCGAGCAGTACTTC. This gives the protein CSGRESGETEQYF.